This entry lists 7 T cell receptor beta chains sequenced from one sample in a study of blood T cell repertoires in COVID-19. This table comes from immunoSEQ multiplex PCR, and its TCRdb copy is limited to in-frame clones, with some not included. Altogether 200,000 to 250,000 clones are present, about three quarters being singletons, with the ten largest covering around 5.1%. Sequencing was carried out using peripheral blood. These receptors were taken from an older woman with acute or convalescent COVID-19.

This sequence joins TRBV28 and TRBJ2-1, with D possibly matching TRBD1 (5 bases). Trimming took 3 bases from V and 7 from J, leaving 13 bases between them. Germline CDR1 and CDR2: MDHEN and SYDVKM. The CDR3 sequence is 14 residues long. In DNA, the CDR3 is TGTGCCAGCAGTTTTTCTGGACATGGGAATGAGCAGTTCTTC. This codes for CASSFSGHGNEQFF.

J is TRBJ2-2 and V is TRBV5-4; 7 nucleotides match TRBD2. J was trimmed by 1 base and V by 4 bases; bases with no gene match: 10. Germline CDR1 and CDR2: SGHNT and YYREEE (reference sequence). This CDR3 has 17 residues. CDR3 nucleotides: TGTGCCAGCAGCCCCCGGAGCGGCGGGAGGAACACCGGGGAGCTGTTTTTT. Amino acid sequence: CASSPRSGGRNTGELFF.

The rearrangement uses TRBV5-4 and TRBJ2-1, with 10 bases identical to TRBD1. The CDR3 totals 14 residues. Germline V lookup: CDR1 SGHNT, CDR2 YYREEE (reference sequence). The J segment lost 10 bases and the V segment lost 4 bases, leaving 8 bases of the junction unmatched. The chain's CDR3 is CASSRDRGFGEQFF. The CDR3 DNA reads as TGTGCCAGCAGCCGGGACAGGGGATTTGGCGAGCAGTTCTTC.

The chain has TRBV10-3 and TRBJ1-5; TRBD1 aligns across 7 bases. CDR1 ENHRY and CDR2 SYGVKD come from the germline V gene. The CDR3 runs to 17 residues. Losses at the gene ends were 1 base for V and 1 base for J; bases not matched to a gene: 7. CDR3 sequence reads: CAISEYRAGGSNQPQHF. As DNA, the CDR3 is TGTGCCATCAGTGAGTACAGAGCAGGGGGGAGCAATCAGCCCCAGCATTTT.

This clone showed up just once. The chain links TRBV6-6 to TRBJ1-2; 11 bases line up with TRBD1. This CDR3 region has 15 residues. V lost 6 bases, J lost 5 bases, and 8 bases stayed unmatched. Per germline, CDR1 MNHNY and CDR2 SVGAGI (reference sequence). CDR3 DNA sequence: TGTGCCAGCAGCGGACAGGGGGCCTCTTGGTATGGCTACACCTTC. This translates into CASSGQGASWYGYTF.

The chain has TRBV28 and TRBJ1-2; D gene unclear. The V end lost 6 bases, the J end lost 6 bases, and 17 bases lay between the germline ends. The germline V gene has CDR1 MDHEN and CDR2 SYDVKM. The CDR3 sequence is 14 residues long. The DNA of the CDR3 is TGTGCCAGCAGCTTCGGAGAGAACGCTGATGGCTACACCTTC. This sequence encodes CASSFGENADGYTF.

The chain combines TRBV27 with TRBJ2-1; no definite D call. CDR3 length: 16 amino acids. Deletions cut 0 bases from V and 0 bases from J, with 9 bases between. The germline V gene has CDR1 MNHEY and CDR2 SMNVEV (reference sequence). The CDR3 here is CASSLSAGRSYNEQFF. In DNA, the CDR3 is TGTGCCAGCAGTTTATCGGCAGGCCGCTCCTACAATGAGCAGTTCTTC.